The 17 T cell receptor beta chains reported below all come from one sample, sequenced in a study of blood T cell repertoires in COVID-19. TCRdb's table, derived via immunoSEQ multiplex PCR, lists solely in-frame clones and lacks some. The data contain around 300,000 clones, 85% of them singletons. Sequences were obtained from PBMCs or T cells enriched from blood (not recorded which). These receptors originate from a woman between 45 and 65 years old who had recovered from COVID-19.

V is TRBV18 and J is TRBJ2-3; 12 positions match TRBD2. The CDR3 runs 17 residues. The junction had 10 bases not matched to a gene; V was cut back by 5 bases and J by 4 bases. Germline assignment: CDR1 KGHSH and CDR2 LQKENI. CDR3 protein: CASSSPLTSGRPDTQYF. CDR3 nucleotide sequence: TGTGCCAGCTCATCGCCCTTAACTAGCGGGAGGCCAGATACGCAGTATTTT.

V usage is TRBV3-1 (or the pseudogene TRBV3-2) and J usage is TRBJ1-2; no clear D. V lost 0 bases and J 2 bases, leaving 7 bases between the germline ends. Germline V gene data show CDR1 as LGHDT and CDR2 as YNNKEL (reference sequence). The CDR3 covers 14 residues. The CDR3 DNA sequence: TGTGCCAGCAGCCAAGATCAACGGAACTATGGCTACACCTTC. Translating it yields CASSQDQRNYGYTF.

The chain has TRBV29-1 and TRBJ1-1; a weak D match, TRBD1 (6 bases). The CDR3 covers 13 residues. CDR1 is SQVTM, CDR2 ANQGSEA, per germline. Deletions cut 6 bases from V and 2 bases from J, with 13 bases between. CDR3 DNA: TGCAGCGTCGCTGGACAGATTAACACTGAAGCTTTCTTT. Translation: CSVAGQINTEAFF.

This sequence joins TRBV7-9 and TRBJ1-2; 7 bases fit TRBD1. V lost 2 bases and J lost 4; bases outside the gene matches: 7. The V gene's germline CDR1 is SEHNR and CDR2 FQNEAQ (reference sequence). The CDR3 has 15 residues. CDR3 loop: CASSLSAGGSYGYTF. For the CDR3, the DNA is TGTGCCAGCAGCTTATCCGCAGGGGGAAGCTATGGCTACACCTTC.

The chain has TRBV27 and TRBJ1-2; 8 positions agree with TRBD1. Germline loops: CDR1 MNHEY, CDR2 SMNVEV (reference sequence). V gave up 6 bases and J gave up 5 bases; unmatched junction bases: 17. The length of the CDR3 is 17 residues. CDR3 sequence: CASRPRLGLQGAYGYTF. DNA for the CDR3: TGTGCCAGCAGACCTCGTTTGGGTCTTCAGGGGGCTTATGGCTACACCTTC.

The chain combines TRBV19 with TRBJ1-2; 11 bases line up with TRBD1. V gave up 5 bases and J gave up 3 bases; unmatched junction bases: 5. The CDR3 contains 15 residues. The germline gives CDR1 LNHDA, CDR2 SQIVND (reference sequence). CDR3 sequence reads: CASSLGTGGYYGYTF. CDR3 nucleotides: TGTGCCAGTAGTCTCGGGACAGGGGGATACTATGGCTACACCTTC.

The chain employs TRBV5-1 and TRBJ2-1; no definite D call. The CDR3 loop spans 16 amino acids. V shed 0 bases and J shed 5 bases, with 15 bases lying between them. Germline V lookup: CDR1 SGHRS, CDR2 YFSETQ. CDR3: CASSLVAGGVDNEQFF. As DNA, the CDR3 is TGCGCCAGCAGCTTGGTAGCCGGCGGAGTAGACAATGAGCAGTTCTTC. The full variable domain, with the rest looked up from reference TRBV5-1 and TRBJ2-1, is KAGVTQTPRYLIKTRGQQVTLSCSPISGHRSVSWYQQTPGQGLQFLFEYFSETQRNKGNFPGRFSGRQFSNSRSEMNVSTLELGDSALYLCASSLVAGGVDNEQFFGPGTRLTVL.

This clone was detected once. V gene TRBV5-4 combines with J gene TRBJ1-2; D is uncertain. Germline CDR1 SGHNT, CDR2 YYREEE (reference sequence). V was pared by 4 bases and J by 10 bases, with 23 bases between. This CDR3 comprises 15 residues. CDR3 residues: CASSQASVGPQDYTF. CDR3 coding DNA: TGTGCCAGCAGCCAGGCCAGTGTCGGTCCCCAGGACTACACCTTC.

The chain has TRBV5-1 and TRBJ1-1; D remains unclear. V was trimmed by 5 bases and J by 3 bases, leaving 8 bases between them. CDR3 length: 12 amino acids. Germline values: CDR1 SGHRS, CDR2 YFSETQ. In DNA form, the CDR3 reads TGCGCCAGCAGGACTCACGACACTGAAGCTTTCTTT. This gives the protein CASRTHDTEAFF.

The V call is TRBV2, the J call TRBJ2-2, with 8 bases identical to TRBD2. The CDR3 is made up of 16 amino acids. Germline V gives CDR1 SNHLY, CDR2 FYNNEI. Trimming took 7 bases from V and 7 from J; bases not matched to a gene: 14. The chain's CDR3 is CASIPGLGGFFGELFF. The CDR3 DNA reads TGTGCCAGCATTCCGGGACTAGGGGGTTTTTTCGGGGAGCTGTTTTTT.

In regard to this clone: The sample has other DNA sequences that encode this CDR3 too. CDR3 region: CASRGGAYSNQPQHF. The CDR3 nucleotides read TGTGCCAGCCGTGGAGGGGCATATAGCAATCAGCCCCAGCATTTT. The chain combines TRBV27 with TRBJ1-5, with D perhaps matching TRBD1 (5 bases). Trimming shortened V by 8 bases and J by 0 bases, and 14 bases separated the two germline ends. The germline V gene encodes CDR1 MNHEY and CDR2 SMNVEV (reference sequence). This CDR3 comprises 15 residues.

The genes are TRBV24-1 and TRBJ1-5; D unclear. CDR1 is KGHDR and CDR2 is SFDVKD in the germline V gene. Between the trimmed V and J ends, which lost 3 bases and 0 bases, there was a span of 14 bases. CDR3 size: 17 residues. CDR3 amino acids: CATSDRGSDYSNQPQHF. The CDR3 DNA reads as TGTGCCACCAGTGATCGAGGGTCAGACTATAGCAATCAGCCCCAGCATTTT.

The CDR3 nucleotides are TGCGCCAGCAGCCCAGGGACTAGCCCCTACAATGAGCAGTTCTTC. This gives the protein CASSPGTSPYNEQFF. The chain carries TRBV4-3 and TRBJ2-1; 9 nucleotides line up with TRBD2. Losses at the gene ends were 4 bases for V and 2 bases for J; bases not matched to a gene: 3. Per germline, CDR1 LGHNA and CDR2 YSLEER. This CDR3 has 15 amino acids.

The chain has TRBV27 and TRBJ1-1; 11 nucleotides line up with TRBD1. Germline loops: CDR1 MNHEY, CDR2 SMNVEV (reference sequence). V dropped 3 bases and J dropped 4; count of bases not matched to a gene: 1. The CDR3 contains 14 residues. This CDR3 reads CASSLGQGGTEAFF. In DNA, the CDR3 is TGTGCCAGCAGTTTGGGACAGGGGGGCACTGAAGCTTTCTTT.

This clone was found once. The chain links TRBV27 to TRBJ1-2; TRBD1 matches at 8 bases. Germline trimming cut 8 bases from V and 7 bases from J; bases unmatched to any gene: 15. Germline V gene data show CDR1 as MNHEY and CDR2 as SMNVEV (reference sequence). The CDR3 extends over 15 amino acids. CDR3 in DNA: TGTGCCAGCCGCCGACCGGGGACAGGAGATGGTGGCTACACCTTC. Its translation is CASRRPGTGDGGYTF.

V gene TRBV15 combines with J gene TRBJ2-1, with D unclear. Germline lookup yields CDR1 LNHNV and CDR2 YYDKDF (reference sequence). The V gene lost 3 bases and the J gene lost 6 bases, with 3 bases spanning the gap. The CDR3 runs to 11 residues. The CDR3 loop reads CATSSSNEQFF. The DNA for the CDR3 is TGTGCCACCAGCAGTAGCAATGAGCAGTTCTTC.

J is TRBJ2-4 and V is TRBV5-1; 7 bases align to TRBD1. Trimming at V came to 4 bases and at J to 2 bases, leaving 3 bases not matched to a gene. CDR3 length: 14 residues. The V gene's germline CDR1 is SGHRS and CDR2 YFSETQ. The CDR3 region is CASSNRGTKNIQYF. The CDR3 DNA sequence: TGCGCCAGCAGCAACAGGGGTACCAAAAACATTCAGTACTTC.